This T cell receptor beta chain was sequenced in a study of T cell repertoires in cytomegalovirus infection. On the study more broadly: Public TCR beta signatures indicated both CMV infection and matching HLA type.

As concerns this clonotype: The antigen is unknown.

TCRdb ran MiXCR on the reads and lists one entry per CDR3 protein. The data hold roughly 800,000 distinct CDR3 sequences, with almost 30% observed a single time. With 7 bases removed from V and 2 bases from J, the gap between germline ends came to 19 bases. This CDR3 has 16 amino acids. In germline, CDR1 is MNHEY, CDR2 SVGEGT. This rearrangement joins TRBV6-2 or TRBV6-3 to TRBJ2-3; TRBD2 might be the D (6 bases). This specimen was cultured CD8+ T cells from PBMCs, taken from culture after CMV antigen stimulation. This clonotype was sampled from a human donor in good health (CMV status not recorded). Some clones in this sample may be carry-over from other donors' samples. The CDR3 nucleotides are TGTGCCAGCAATCCGGGGGACTCCCCAACCACAGATACGCAGTATTTT. Protein sequence: CASNPGDSPTTDTQYF.